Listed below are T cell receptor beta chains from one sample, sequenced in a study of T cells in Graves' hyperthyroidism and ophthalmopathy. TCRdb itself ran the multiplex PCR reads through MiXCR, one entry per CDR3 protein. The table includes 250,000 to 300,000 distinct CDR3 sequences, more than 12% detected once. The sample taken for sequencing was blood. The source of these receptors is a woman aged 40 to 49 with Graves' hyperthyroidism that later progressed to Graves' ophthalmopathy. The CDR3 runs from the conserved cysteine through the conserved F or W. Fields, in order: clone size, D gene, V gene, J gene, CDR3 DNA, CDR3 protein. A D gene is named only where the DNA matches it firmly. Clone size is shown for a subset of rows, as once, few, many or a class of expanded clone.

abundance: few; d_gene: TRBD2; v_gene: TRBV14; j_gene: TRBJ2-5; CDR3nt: TGTGCCAGCAGTTTGGGACTAGTAAACCAAGAGACCCAGTACTTC; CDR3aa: CASSLGLVNQETQYF
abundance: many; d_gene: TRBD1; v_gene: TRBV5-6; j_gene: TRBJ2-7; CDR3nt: TGTGCCAGCAGCTCTAAAAGAACAGGGGGAAGCTCCTACGAGCAGTACTTC; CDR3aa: CASSSKRTGGSSYEQYF
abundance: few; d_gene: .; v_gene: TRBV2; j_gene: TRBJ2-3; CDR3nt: TGTGCCAGCAGTGAAAGCGGGTCTAGCACAGATACGCAGTATTTT; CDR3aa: CASSESGSSTDTQYF
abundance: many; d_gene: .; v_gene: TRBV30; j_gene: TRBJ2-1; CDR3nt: TGTGCCTGGAACCCTACCCTAAGCGTCGAAAGCTCCTACAATGAGCAGTTCTTC; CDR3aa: CAWNPTLSVESSYNEQFF
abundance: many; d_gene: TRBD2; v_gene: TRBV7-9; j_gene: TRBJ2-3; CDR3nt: TGTGCCAGCAGTTCCATGGTAGCGGGACCCACAGATACGCAGTATTTT; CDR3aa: CASSSMVAGPTDTQYF
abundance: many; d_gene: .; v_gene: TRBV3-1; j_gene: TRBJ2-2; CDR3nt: TGTGCCAGCAGCAAGGGGGGGACGGCCGGGGAGCTGTTTTTT; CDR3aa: CASSKGGTAGELFF
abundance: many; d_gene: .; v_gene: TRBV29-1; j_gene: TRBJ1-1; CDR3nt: TGCAGCGTGCGGGGGCAGGGTCATAATGAAGCTTTCTTT; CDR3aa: CSVRGQGHNEAFF
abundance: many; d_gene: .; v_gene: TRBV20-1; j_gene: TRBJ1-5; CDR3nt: TGCAGTGCTAGAGGGTTGGTCTTTTTTGGGGGAAGCAATCAGCCCCAGCATTTT; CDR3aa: CSARGLVFFGGSNQPQHF
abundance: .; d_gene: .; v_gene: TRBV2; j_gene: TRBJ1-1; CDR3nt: TGTGCCAGCAGAGTGGACGGGGAGAACACTGAAGCTTTCTTT; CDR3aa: CASRVDGENTEAFF
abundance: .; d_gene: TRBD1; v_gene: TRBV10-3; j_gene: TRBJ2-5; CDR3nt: TGTGCCATCAGTGCCTGGCAGGGGGTGGAAGAGACCCAGTACTTC; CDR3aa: CAISAWQGVEETQYF
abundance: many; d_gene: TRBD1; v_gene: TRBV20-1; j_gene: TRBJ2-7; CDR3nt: TGCAGTGCTAGGGGGGACAGGGGGTTTTCCTACGAGCAGTACTTC; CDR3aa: CSARGDRGFSYEQYF
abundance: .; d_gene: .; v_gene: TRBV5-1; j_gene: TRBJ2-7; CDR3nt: TGCGCCAGCAGGGTAGGAAGCGGCGACACCTACGAGCAGTACTTC; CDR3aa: CASRVGSGDTYEQYF
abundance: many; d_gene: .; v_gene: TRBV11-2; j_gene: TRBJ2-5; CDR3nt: TGTGCCAGCAGCTTTTCGGGTCAAGAGACCCAGTACTTC; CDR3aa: CASSFSGQETQYF
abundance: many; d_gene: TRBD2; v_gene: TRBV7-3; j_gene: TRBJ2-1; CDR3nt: TGTGCCAGCAGCTTAGCGGGAGACAATGAGCAGTTCTTC; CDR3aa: CASSLAGDNEQFF